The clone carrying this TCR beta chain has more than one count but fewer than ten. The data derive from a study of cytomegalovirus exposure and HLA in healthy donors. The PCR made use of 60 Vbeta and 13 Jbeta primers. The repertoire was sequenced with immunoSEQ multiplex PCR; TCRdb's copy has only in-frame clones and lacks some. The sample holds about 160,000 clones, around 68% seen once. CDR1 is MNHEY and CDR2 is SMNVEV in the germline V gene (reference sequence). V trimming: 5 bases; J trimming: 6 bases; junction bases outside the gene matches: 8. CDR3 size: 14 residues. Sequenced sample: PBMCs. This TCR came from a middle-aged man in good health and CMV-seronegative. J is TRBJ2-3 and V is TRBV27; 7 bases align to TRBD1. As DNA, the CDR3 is TGTGCCAGCAGTCCGATTTCCAGGGGGGATACGCAGTATTTT. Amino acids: CASSPISRGDTQYF.